The clone carrying this TCR beta chain came up many times. Its matching antigen is unknown. This record belongs to a study of human T cells and chemical hapten exposure. Findings and limits, study-wide: More PT1 expanded TCRs went with higher patch test scores.

Each CDR3 protein gets one entry after TCRdb re-called the RACE reads with MiXCR. The sample contains about 85,000 distinct CDR3 sequences, approximately 10% of which appear only once. The time point here: patch test 2, 6 weeks after DPC sensitization. Specified treatment: therapeutic diphenylcyclopropenone sensitization with weekly scalp DPC. This clonotype was obtained from a man aged 18 to 35 with alopecia areata. Some clones in this sample may be carry-over from other donors' samples. Sequencing used whole blood, obtained in connection with sensitization to the hapten diphenylcyclopropenone (DPC).

DNA of the CDR3: TGCAGTGCTAGGGTCGAGAGGGGGGAGAATTCACCCCTCCACTTT. It translates to CSARVERGENSPLHF. The rearrangement uses TRBV20-1 and TRBJ1-6, with D possibly TRBD1 on 6 matching bases. This CDR3 is built from 15 residues. Deletions cut 3 bases from V and 7 bases from J, with 16 bases between. CDR1 and CDR2 from the germline V gene are DFQATT and SNEGSKA (reference sequence).